This T cell receptor (beta chain) originates from a study of blood T cell repertoires in COVID-19. Study-wide background: From the United States, Italy and Spain came samples of acute and convalescent COVID-19. In each case, the material was cDNA or gDNA derived from T cells, B-cell-depleted T cells, or PBMCs.

After removal of 4 bases from V and 5 bases from J, the junction contained 4 bases not matched to a gene. Germline V gives CDR1 MNHNY, CDR2 SVGAGI (reference sequence). This CDR3 region has 14 residues. Clones were read by immunoSEQ multiplex PCR, and TCRdb kept only the in-frame ones, dropping some. The sample has 80,000 to 100,000 clones; 75% to 90% are singletons. The chain links TRBV6-6 to TRBJ1-4; TRBD1 aligns across 7 bases. Sequencing was performed on peripheral blood. The TCR comes from a woman aged 80 or older with acute or convalescent COVID-19. The DNA of the CDR3 is TGTGCCAGCAGTTCCCGGGACAGAAATGAAAAACTGTTTTTT. Amino acids: CASSSRDRNEKLFF.